The clone carrying this TCR beta chain was counted at least ten times. TCRdb independently ran MiXCR on the 5' RACE reads; one entry per CDR3 protein. This table has about 100,000 distinct CDR3 sequences, about 5.6% appearing once. This entry is derived from a study of identical twins. Healthy Caucasians supplied all donations. The receptor comes from a woman in her fifties or sixties in good health. Sequencing was done on a sample of memory T cells sorted from blood.

Here the CDR3 DNA reads TGCGCCAGCAGAGAGACCGGGATGGGGTACGAGCAGTACTTC. Its translation: CASRETGMGYEQYF. The chain couples TRBV10-2 to TRBJ2-7, with D possibly being TRBD2 (5 bases). The CDR3 runs 14 residues. The V and J ends lost 6 bases and 4 bases respectively, with 16 bases between them. Germline assignment: CDR1 WSHSY and CDR2 SAAADI.